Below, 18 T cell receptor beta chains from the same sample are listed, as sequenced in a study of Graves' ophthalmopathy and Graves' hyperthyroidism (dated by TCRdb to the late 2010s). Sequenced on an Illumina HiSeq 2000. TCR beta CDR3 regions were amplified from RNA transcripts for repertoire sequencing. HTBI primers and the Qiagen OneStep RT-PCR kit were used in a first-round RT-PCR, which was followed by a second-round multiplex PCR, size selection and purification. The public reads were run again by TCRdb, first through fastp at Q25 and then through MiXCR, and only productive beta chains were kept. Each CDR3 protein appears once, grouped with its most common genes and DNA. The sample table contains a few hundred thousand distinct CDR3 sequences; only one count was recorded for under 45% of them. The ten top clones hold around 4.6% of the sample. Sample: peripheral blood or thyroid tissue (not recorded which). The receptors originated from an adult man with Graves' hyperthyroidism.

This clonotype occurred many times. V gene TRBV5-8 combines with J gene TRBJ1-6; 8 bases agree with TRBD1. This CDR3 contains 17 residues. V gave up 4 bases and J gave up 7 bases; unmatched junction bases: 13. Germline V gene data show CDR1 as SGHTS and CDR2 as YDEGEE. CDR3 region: CASSAGQGSARNSPLHF. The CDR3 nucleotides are TGTGCCAGCAGCGCCGGACAGGGTTCGGCCCGAAATTCACCCCTCCACTTT.

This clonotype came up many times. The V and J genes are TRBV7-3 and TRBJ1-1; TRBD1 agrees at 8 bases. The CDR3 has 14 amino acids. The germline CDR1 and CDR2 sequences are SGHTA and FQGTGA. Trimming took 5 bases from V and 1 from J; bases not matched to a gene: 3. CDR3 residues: CASSNGQGNTEAFF. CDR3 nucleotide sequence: TGTGCCAGCAGCAACGGACAGGGGAACACTGAAGCTTTCTTT.

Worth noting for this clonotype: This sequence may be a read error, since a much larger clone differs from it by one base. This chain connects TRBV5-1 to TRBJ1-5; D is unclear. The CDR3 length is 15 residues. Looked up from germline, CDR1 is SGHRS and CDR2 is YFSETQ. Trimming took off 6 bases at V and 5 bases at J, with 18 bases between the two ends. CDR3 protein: CASNFRGGRDQPQHF. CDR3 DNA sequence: TGCGCCAGCAACTTCCGGGGAGGGAGGGATCAGCCCCAGCATTTT.

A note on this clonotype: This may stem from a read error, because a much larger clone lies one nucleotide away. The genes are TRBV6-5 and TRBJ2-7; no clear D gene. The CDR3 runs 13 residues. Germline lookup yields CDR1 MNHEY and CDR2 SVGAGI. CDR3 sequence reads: CAISYGGSYEQYF. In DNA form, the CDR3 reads TGTGCCATCAGTTACGGCGGATCCTACGAGCAGTACTTC.

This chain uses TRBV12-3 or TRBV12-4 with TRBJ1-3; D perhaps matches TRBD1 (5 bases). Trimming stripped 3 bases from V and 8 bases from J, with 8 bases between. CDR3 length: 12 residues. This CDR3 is CASSFPGDTIYF. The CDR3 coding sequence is TGTGCCAGCAGTTTCCCGGGGGACACCATATATTTT.

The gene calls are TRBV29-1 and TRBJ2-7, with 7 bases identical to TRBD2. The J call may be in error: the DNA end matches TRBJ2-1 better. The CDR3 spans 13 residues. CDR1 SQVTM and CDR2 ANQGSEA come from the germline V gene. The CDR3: CSVEGTRGNEQFF. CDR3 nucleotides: TGCAGCGTTGAAGGGACTAGAGGCAATGAGCAGTTCTTC.

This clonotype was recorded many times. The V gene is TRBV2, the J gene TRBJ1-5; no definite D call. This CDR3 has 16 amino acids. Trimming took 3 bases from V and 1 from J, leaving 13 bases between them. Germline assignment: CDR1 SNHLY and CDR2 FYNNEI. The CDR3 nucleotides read TGTGCCAGCAGTGACGGTGGGGAGGGCAGCAATCAGCCCCAGCATTTT. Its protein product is CASSDGGEGSNQPQHF.

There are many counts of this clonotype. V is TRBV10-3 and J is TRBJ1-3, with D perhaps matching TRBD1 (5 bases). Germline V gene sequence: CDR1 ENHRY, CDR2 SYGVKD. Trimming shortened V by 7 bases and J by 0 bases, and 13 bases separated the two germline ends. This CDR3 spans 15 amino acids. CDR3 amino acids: CAITSGLGSGNTIYF. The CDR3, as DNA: TGTGCCATCACCTCGGGACTAGGCTCTGGAAACACCATATATTTT.

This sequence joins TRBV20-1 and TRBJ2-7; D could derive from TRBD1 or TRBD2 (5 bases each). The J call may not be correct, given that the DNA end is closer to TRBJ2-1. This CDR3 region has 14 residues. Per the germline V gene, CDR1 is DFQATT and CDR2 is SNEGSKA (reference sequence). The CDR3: CSAAPTGQSGEQFF. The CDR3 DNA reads TGCAGTGCCGCGCCCACTGGACAAAGCGGAGAGCAGTTCTTC.

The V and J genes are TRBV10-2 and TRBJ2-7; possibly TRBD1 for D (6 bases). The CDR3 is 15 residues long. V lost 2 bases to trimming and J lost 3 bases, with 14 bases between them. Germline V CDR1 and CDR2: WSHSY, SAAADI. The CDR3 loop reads CASSEATGPLYEQYF. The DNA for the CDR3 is TGCGCCAGCAGTGAGGCAACAGGGCCTCTCTACGAGCAGTACTTC.

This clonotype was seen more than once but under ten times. The CDR3 DNA follows: TGTGCCAGTAGTTCTTTGGGGGCCGGGGGCTATAGCAATCAGCCCCAGCATTTT. Its protein product is CASSSLGAGGYSNQPQHF. The chain employs TRBV19 and TRBJ1-5, with D tentatively TRBD1 (6 bases). Germline CDR1 and CDR2: LNHDA and SQIVND (reference sequence). V was shortened by 5 bases and J by 0 bases, with 20 bases between the two germline ends. The CDR3 contains 18 residues.

CDR3 DNA: TGTGCCAGCAGTGAATTAGAGGGGACAGCACCCTATGGCTACACCTTC. This codes for CASSELEGTAPYGYTF. The V gene is TRBV25-1, the J gene TRBJ1-2, with 7 bases that match TRBD1. The germline CDR1 and CDR2 sequences are MGHDK and SYGVNS. V gave up 1 base and J gave up 4 bases; unmatched junction bases: 9. This CDR3 region has 16 residues.

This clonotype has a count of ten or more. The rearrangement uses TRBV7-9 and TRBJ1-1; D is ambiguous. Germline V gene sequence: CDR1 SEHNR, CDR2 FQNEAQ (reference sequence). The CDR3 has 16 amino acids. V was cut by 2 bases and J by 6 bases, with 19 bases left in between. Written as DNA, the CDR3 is TGTGCCAGCAGCTTACCACAGAGAGGAAGCGGGGCTGAAGCTTTCTTT. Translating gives CASSLPQRGSGAEAFF.

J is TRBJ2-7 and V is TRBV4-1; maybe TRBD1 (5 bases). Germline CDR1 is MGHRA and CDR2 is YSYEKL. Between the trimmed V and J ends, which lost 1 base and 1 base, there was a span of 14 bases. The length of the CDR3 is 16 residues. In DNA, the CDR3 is TGCGCCAGCAGCCAAGTGGGGCTGGGGCCTTCCTACGAGCAGTACTTC. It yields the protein CASSQVGLGPSYEQYF.

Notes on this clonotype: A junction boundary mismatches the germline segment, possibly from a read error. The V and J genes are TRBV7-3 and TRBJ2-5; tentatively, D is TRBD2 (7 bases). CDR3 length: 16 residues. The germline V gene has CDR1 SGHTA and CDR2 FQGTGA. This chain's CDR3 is CASSQGGGVGQETQYF. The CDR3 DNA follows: TGCGCCAGCAGCCAAGGGGGAGGGGTCGGCCAAGAGACCCAGTACTTC.

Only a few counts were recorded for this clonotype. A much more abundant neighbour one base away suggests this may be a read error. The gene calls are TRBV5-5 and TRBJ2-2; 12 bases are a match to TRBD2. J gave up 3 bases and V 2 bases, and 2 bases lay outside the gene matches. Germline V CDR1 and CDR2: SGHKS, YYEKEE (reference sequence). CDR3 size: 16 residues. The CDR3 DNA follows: TGTGCCAGCAGCTTCGGGACTAGCGGGTACACCGGGGAGCTGTTTTTT. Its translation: CASSFGTSGYTGELFF.

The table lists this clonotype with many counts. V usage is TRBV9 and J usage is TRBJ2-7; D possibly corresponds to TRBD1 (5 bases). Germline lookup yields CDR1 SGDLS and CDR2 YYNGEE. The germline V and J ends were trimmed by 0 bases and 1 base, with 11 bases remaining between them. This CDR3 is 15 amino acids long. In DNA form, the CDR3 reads TGTGCCAGCAGCGTAGGAGAGGACATATCCTACGAGCAGTACTTC. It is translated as CASSVGEDISYEQYF. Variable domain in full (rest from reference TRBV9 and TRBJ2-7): DSGVTQTPKHLITATGQRVTLRCSPRSGDLSVYWYQQSLDQGLQFLIQYYNGEERAKGNILERFSAQQFPDLHSELNLSSLELGDSALYFCASSVGEDISYEQYFGPGTRLTVT.

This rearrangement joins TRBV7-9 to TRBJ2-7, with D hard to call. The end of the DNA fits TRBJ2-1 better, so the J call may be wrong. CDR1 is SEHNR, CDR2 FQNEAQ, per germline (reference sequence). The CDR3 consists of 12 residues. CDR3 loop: CASSLTGYEQFF. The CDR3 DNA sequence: TGTGCCAGCAGCTTGACGGGCTATGAGCAGTTCTTC.